This T cell receptor beta chain was observed in a study of T cells in Graves' hyperthyroidism and ophthalmopathy. CDR3 size: 14 residues. Trimming removed 1 base at V and 3 bases at J, with 13 bases between. The germline V gene has CDR1 DFQATT and CDR2 SNEGSKA (reference sequence). This clonotype was observed at least ten times. From RNA transcripts, TCR beta CDR3 regions were amplified. Using the HTBI primer set, a first-round RT-PCR was run on the TCR CDR3. Using its own MiXCR run on the multiplex PCR reads, TCRdb lists one record per CDR3 protein. The sample shows about 600,000 distinct CDR3 sequences, 16% of them seen only once.

The chain couples TRBV20-1 to TRBJ2-7; a possible D gene is TRBD2 (5 bases). This TCR derives from a woman between 40 and 55 years old with Graves' ophthalmopathy. Sequenced sample: blood. The CDR3 sequence is CSARGSGTYYEQYF. Written as DNA, the CDR3 is TGCAGTGCTAGAGGGAGCGGAACCTACTACGAGCAGTACTTC.